A single sample gave rise to the 15 T cell receptor beta chains below, sequenced in a study of T-cell reconstitution after alpha-beta-depleted transplantation in children. Preparation of the TCRbeta library was carried out with unique molecular identifiers. From the PCR reads, TCRdb called clonotypes with MiXCR, one entry per CDR3 protein. The sample holds 700,000 to 850,000 distinct CDR3 sequences, 16% seen once. Specimen: PBMCs, mostly from graft donor cells, collected 360 days after TCRalphabeta/CD19-depleted stem cell transplant. The receptors were gathered from a male patient younger than 18 who had a stem cell transplant for acute lymphoblastic leukemia, so the T cells may come from the graft donor.

The chain uses TRBV15 and TRBJ2-2; 7 nucleotides match TRBD1. Germline V gives CDR1 LNHNV, CDR2 YYDKDF (reference sequence). This CDR3 has 14 amino acids. V lost 5 bases and J lost 6; bases outside the gene matches: 6. The CDR3 sequence is CATSGDSKPGELFF. In nucleotides, the CDR3 is TGTGCCACCAGCGGGGACAGCAAGCCCGGGGAGCTGTTTTTT.

This clonotype has more than one count but fewer than ten. The chain links TRBV27 to TRBJ2-3; the match to TRBD1 covers 7 bases. The ends lost 7 bases at V and 0 bases at J; junction bases unmatched: 4. CDR1 is MNHEY and CDR2 is SMNVEV in the germline V gene (reference sequence). The CDR3 consists of 14 residues. CDR3 residues: CASTGGPSTDTQYF. The CDR3 nucleotides are TGTGCCAGCACAGGGGGACCTAGCACAGATACGCAGTATTTT.

The chain carries TRBV25-1 and TRBJ1-6, with 7 nucleotides matching TRBD1. V dropped 6 bases and J dropped 4; count of bases not matched to a gene: 0. This CDR3 has 13 residues. CDR1 MGHDK and CDR2 SYGVNS come from the germline V gene. CDR3 in amino acids: CASRQGYNSPLHF. The CDR3, as DNA: TGTGCCAGCAGACAGGGGTATAATTCACCCCTCCACTTT.

In this sample, this clonotype turned up a few times. The rearrangement links TRBV2 to TRBJ2-7, with 9 bases aligning to TRBD2. This CDR3 region has 15 residues. The trim removed 3 bases at V and 5 bases at J, leaving 8 bases unmatched. CDR1 is SNHLY, CDR2 FYNNEI, per germline. This CDR3 is CASSDGAGGPDEQYF. The CDR3 region has the DNA TGTGCCAGCAGTGATGGGGCGGGAGGGCCCGACGAGCAGTACTTC.

This chain joins TRBV11-2 and TRBJ2-7, with D tentatively TRBD2 (6 bases). Germline V gene data show CDR1 as SGHAT and CDR2 as FQNNGV. The CDR3 loop spans 16 amino acids. Trimming pared 2 bases from V and 2 bases from J, leaving 16 bases between. CDR3 protein: CASSLQWGVATYEQYF. The CDR3 DNA reads TGTGCCAGCAGCTTACAATGGGGGGTCGCGACCTACGAGCAGTACTTC. The full variable domain, completed using reference TRBV11-2 and TRBJ2-7, is EAGVAQSPRYKIIEKRQSVAFWCNPISGHATLYWYQQILGQGPKLLIQFQNNGVVDDSQLPKDRFSAERLKGVDSTLKIQPAKLEDSAVYLCASSLQWGVATYEQYFGPGTRLTVT.

This clonotype was seen a few times. Here the CDR3 DNA reads TGTGCCAGCAGCGACCCGACAGGGTTCAATGGCTACACCTTC. Translation gives CASSDPTGFNGYTF. J is TRBJ1-2 and V is TRBV9; TRBD1 agrees at 7 bases. CDR1 and CDR2 (germline): SGDLS, YYNGEE. The CDR3 contains 14 residues. V shed 3 bases, J shed 6 bases, and the junction held 8 bases outside the gene matches.

This chain's CDR3 is CAWRGPMWLRTDTQYF. Written as DNA, the CDR3 is TGTGCCTGGAGGGGCCCGATGTGGCTTCGCACAGATACGCAGTATTTT. V usage is TRBV30 and J usage is TRBJ2-3; no firm D call. The CDR3 length is 16 residues. Trimming shortened V by 3 bases and J by 1 base, and 17 bases separated the two germline ends. CDR1 and CDR2 from the germline V gene are GTSNPN and SVGIG (reference sequence). The entire variable domain, with the rest obtained from reference TRBV30 and TRBJ2-3, is as follows: SQTIHQWPATLVQPVGSPLSLECTVEGTSNPNLYWYRQAAGRGLQLLFYSVGIGQISSEVPQNLSASRPQDRQFILSSKKLLLSDSGFYLCAWRGPMWLRTDTQYFGPGTRLTVL.

The CDR3 loop reads CASSYDRGPTYEQYF. Written as DNA, the CDR3 is TGTGCCAGCAGTTACGACAGAGGACCTACCTACGAGCAGTACTTC. The gene calls are TRBV6-5 and TRBJ2-7, with D possibly TRBD1 on 5 matching bases. Trimming removed 2 bases from V and 2 bases from J, with 13 bases in between. Germline CDR1 MNHEY, CDR2 SVGAGI. The CDR3 loop spans 15 amino acids.

This clonotype was seen a handful of times. This chain joins TRBV18 and TRBJ2-2, with D unresolved. The CDR3 is 16 residues long. CDR1 KGHSH and CDR2 LQKENI come from the germline V gene. Trimming left V 1 base short and J 4 bases short, with 13 bases between. The CDR3 here is CASSPRNSRGTGELFF. The CDR3, as DNA: TGTGCCAGCTCACCACGGAACAGTAGAGGCACCGGGGAGCTGTTTTTT.

In this sample, this clonotype turned up a few times. The rearrangement joins TRBV11-2 to TRBJ2-1, with D unresolved. This CDR3 contains 15 residues. The ends were cut back, 5 bases at V and 2 bases at J, with 13 bases in the middle. Germline V gives CDR1 SGHAT, CDR2 FQNNGV. This CDR3 reads CASSPRSQTYNEQFF. The CDR3 DNA follows: TGTGCCAGCAGCCCACGGTCACAGACCTACAATGAGCAGTTCTTC.

This clonotype has only a few counts. V and J are TRBV6-5 and TRBJ2-7, with 8 bases that match TRBD1. The V segment lost 0 bases and the J segment 3 bases; nucleotides outside the gene matches: 4. Germline lookup yields CDR1 MNHEY and CDR2 SVGAGI. The CDR3 spans 15 residues. The CDR3, as DNA: TGTGCCAGCAGTTACTCGAAAGGGACAGGCTACGAGCAGTACTTC. This translates into CASSYSKGTGYEQYF.

This clonotype was counted a few times. V and J are TRBV9 and TRBJ2-1, with TRBD2 matching 11 bases. The CDR3 extends over 16 amino acids. The V segment lost 0 bases and the J segment 8 bases; nucleotides outside the gene matches: 7. Germline CDR1 SGDLS, CDR2 YYNGEE. CDR3 in DNA: TGTGCCAGCAGCGTAGGAAGTAGCGGGAGGGTCGATGAGCAGTTCTTC. The encoded protein is CASSVGSSGRVDEQFF.

This clonotype came up many times. The chain is built from TRBV14 and TRBJ2-2; a possible D gene is TRBD1 (5 bases). Trimming removed 1 base from V and 1 base from J, with 7 bases in between. The length of the CDR3 is 15 residues. Germline lookup yields CDR1 SGHDN and CDR2 FVKESK. CDR3 residues: CASSQGQGNTGELFF. CDR3 nucleotides: TGTGCCAGCAGCCAAGGGCAGGGGAACACCGGGGAGCTGTTTTTT. Looking up the rest from reference TRBV14 and TRBJ2-2 gives the full variable domain: EAGVTQFPSHSVIEKGQTVTLRCDPISGHDNLYWYRRVMGKEIKFLLHFVKESKQDESGMPNNRFLAERTGGTYSTLKVQPAELEDSGVYFCASSQGQGNTGELFFGEGSRLTVL.

In its sample, this clonotype was seen a few times. This chain links TRBV9 with TRBJ2-1; TRBD2 agrees at 13 bases. The V and J ends lost 2 bases and 8 bases, in that order; junction bases with no gene match: 10. This CDR3 comprises 17 residues. In germline, CDR1 is SGDLS, CDR2 YYNGEE. The CDR3 spells CASSVPTSGGGFDEQFF. CDR3 DNA sequence: TGTGCCAGCAGCGTCCCAACTAGCGGGGGGGGATTTGATGAGCAGTTCTTC. The variable domain in full, with the rest retrieved from reference TRBV9 and TRBJ2-1, is DSGVTQTPKHLITATGQRVTLRCSPRSGDLSVYWYQQSLDQGLQFLIQYYNGEERAKGNILERFSAQQFPDLHSELNLSSLELGDSALYFCASSVPTSGGGFDEQFFGPGTRLTVL.

V usage is TRBV20-1 and J usage is TRBJ2-7, with 10 bases fitting TRBD2. The CDR3 contains 16 residues. Looked up from germline, CDR1 is DFQATT and CDR2 is SNEGSKA (reference sequence). V was pared by 1 base and J by 3 bases, with 9 bases of the junction left unmatched. The CDR3 region has the DNA TGCAGTGCTAGAGCTCCGCTAGCGGGAGCCTTCTACGAGCAGTACTTC. Its translation: CSARAPLAGAFYEQYF.